The 23 T cell receptor beta chains below all came from one sample that was sequenced in a study of identical twins. TCRdb reprocessed the 5' RACE reads via MiXCR and lists one record per CDR3 protein. The sample lists approximately 220,000 distinct CDR3 sequences; roughly 7.5% were seen once. This same sample was also part of a study on yellow fever vaccine responses in identical twins.

The sample was CD8+ T cells sorted from blood. The receptor source for this set is a woman aged 18-29 years in good health.

This clonotype showed up many times. The rearrangement links TRBV24-1 to TRBJ1-1; D is uncertain. This CDR3 spans 13 amino acids. The germline V gene encodes CDR1 KGHDR and CDR2 SFDVKD. Trimming stripped 4 bases from V and 0 bases from J, with 5 bases between. CDR3 residues: CATSDRLNTEAFF. The CDR3 bases are TGTGCCACCAGTGACCGACTGAACACTGAAGCTTTCTTT.

The table lists this clonotype with many counts. The CDR3 DNA sequence: TGTGCCAGCAGCCCACGAGGGGTGAACACTGAAGCTTTCTTT. Its translation: CASSPRGVNTEAFF. This chain uses TRBV5-5 with TRBJ1-1, with TRBD1 as a possible D gene (5 bases). Trimming took off 4 bases at V and 0 bases at J, with 10 bases between the two ends. The CDR3 sequence is 14 residues long. Looked up from germline, CDR1 is SGHKS and CDR2 is YYEKEE (reference sequence).

The chain recombines TRBV7-6 with TRBJ2-5, with 8 bases lining up with TRBD1. V dropped 5 bases and J dropped 5; count of bases not matched to a gene: 13. The length of the CDR3 is 16 residues. Germline CDR1 is SGHVS and CDR2 is FNYEAQ. CDR3 DNA: TGTGCCAGCAGCCTGAGACCCAGGGGGCAGGGGGAGACCCAGTACTTC. This codes for CASSLRPRGQGETQYF.

This clonotype was recorded at least ten times. This chain joins TRBV12-3 or TRBV12-4 and TRBJ2-4; TRBD2 matches 7 bases. CDR3 length: 14 amino acids. Trimming at V came to 0 bases and at J to 8 bases, leaving 4 bases not matched to a gene. CDR3: CASSLAGGVDIQYF. In DNA, the CDR3 is TGTGCCAGCAGTTTAGCGGGAGGGGTGGACATTCAGTACTTC.

This clonotype was seen at least ten times. The chain joins TRBV6-5 to TRBJ2-1; a weak D match, TRBD2 (5 bases). Germline V gene data show CDR1 as MNHEY and CDR2 as SVGAGI. CDR3 length equals 14 residues. Trimming pared 5 bases from V and 1 base from J, leaving 9 bases between. CDR3 nucleotide sequence: TGTGCCAGCAGTCACGAGGGTTCCTACAATGAGCAGTTCTTC. Its translation is CASSHEGSYNEQFF.

This clonotype was seen only a few times. The J gene is TRBJ2-5, the V gene TRBV28; 13 positions agree with TRBD2. This CDR3 spans 17 amino acids. Germline V gene lookup returns CDR1 MDHEN and CDR2 SYDVKM. Trimming removed 4 bases from V and 5 bases from J; junction bases left unmatched: 10. The CDR3 DNA sequence: TGTGCCAGCAGTTCTCTAACCGGGACTAGCGGGACGGAGACCCAGTACTTC. Translating gives CASSSLTGTSGTETQYF. The whole variable domain, filled in from reference TRBV28 and TRBJ2-5, reads DVKVTQSSRYLVKRTGEKVFLECVQDMDHENMFWYRQDPGLGLRLIYFSYDVKMKEKGDIPEGYSVSREKKERFSLILESASTNQTSMYLCASSSLTGTSGTETQYFGPGTRLLVL.

This clonotype was seen only a few times. The CDR3 DNA reads TGTGCAACCCGGAGACTAGCGGGGAACACCGGGGAGCTGTTTTTT. This sequence encodes CATRRLAGNTGELFF. The chain has TRBV15 and TRBJ2-2, with 10 bases lining up with TRBD2. CDR1 is LNHNV and CDR2 is YYDKDF in the germline V gene (reference sequence). CDR3 length: 15 residues.

This clonotype was recorded at least ten times. V gene TRBV20-1 combines with J gene TRBJ2-1; TRBD1 matches at 9 bases. The CDR3 has 14 amino acids. Germline lookup yields CDR1 DFQATT and CDR2 SNEGSKA (reference sequence). V dropped 3 bases and J dropped 7; count of bases not matched to a gene: 7. The CDR3 DNA reads as TGCAGTGCTAGTGGGGGACAGGGTCCAAATGAGCAGTTCTTC. Its translation: CSASGGQGPNEQFF.

This clonotype has just a few counts. This sequence joins TRBV20-1 and TRBJ2-5, with 15 bases aligning to TRBD2. CDR1 is DFQATT, CDR2 SNEGSKA, per germline (reference sequence). V was clipped by 4 bases and J by 3 bases; unmatched bases: 9. The CDR3 covers 17 residues. CDR3 amino acids: CSATTRTSGRVEETQYF. As DNA, the CDR3 is TGCAGTGCTACAACCCGGACTAGCGGGAGGGTCGAAGAGACCCAGTACTTC.

This clonotype was seen repeatedly, ten times or more. The V and J genes are TRBV5-1 and TRBJ2-2; unclear D gene. V was trimmed by 5 bases and J by 5 bases, leaving 16 bases between them. Germline V gives CDR1 SGHRS, CDR2 YFSETQ. The CDR3 spans 15 residues. This CDR3 is CASRPPVGNTGELFF. As DNA, the CDR3 is TGCGCCAGCAGACCCCCGGTAGGGAATACCGGGGAGCTGTTTTTT.

This clonotype was counted at least ten times. CDR3 loop: CSVTYGLIGLGTEAFF. The CDR3 bases are TGCAGCGTTACCTACGGTTTGATAGGTCTGGGCACTGAAGCTTTCTTT. The gene calls are TRBV29-1 and TRBJ1-1; D gene uncertain. Trimming pared 5 bases from V and 4 bases from J, leaving 23 bases between. Germline lookup yields CDR1 SQVTM and CDR2 ANQGSEA. The CDR3 totals 16 residues.

At least ten counts were recorded for this clonotype. The genes are TRBV3-1 and TRBJ2-5, with 12 nucleotides matching TRBD2. The CDR3 sequence is 19 residues long. Germline V lookup: CDR1 LGHDT, CDR2 YNNKEL (reference sequence). Unmatched junction bases numbered 12, after V lost 3 bases and J lost 1 base. The CDR3 DNA reads TGTGCCAGCAGCCAGGCGACTAGCGGGAGTCCGGTCGTCCAAGAGACCCAGTACTTC. Protein: CASSQATSGSPVVQETQYF.

This clonotype was seen more than once but under ten times. The chain recombines TRBV5-5 with TRBJ1-1; no reliable D call. The CDR3 contains 13 residues. Germline V lookup: CDR1 SGHKS, CDR2 YYEKEE (reference sequence). V dropped 1 base and J dropped 3 bases, with 7 bases sitting between them. CDR3 nucleotides: TGTGCCAGCAGCTTGACGGAGTACACTGAAGCTTTCTTT. It specifies CASSLTEYTEAFF.

The chain joins TRBV27 to TRBJ2-4; 11 bases are shared with TRBD2. From germline, CDR1 is MNHEY and CDR2 SMNVEV (reference sequence). This CDR3 is 15 amino acids long. The V and J ends lost 5 bases and 11 bases, in that order; junction bases with no gene match: 11. This chain's CDR3 is CASSVSGGARYFQYF. The CDR3 nucleotides are TGTGCCAGCAGTGTTAGCGGGGGGGCTAGGTACTTTCAGTACTTC.

The sample holds many counts of this clonotype. V is TRBV20-1 and J is TRBJ1-1; 7 bases align to TRBD1. The CDR3 totals 12 residues. V trimming: 8 bases; J trimming: 5 bases; junction bases outside the gene matches: 8. The germline V gene encodes CDR1 DFQATT and CDR2 SNEGSKA (reference sequence). Here the CDR3 DNA reads TGCAGTCCCTCAGGGGGGGGTACTGAAGCTTTCTTT. Translation: CSPSGGGTEAFF.

The chain carries TRBV7-8 and TRBJ2-5; 7 bases line up with TRBD2. Germline V gene sequence: CDR1 SGHVS, CDR2 FQNEAQ. The CDR3 totals 15 residues. The trim removed 2 bases at V and 0 bases at J, leaving 3 bases unmatched. This CDR3 is CASSLPAGYQETQYF. The CDR3 nucleotides are TGTGCCAGCAGCTTACCAGCGGGGTACCAAGAGACCCAGTACTTC.

This rearrangement joins TRBV27 to TRBJ2-1; 9 bases align to TRBD2. J was trimmed by 0 bases and V by 0 bases; bases with no gene match: 3. The CDR3 is made up of 17 amino acids. Germline V gene lookup returns CDR1 MNHEY and CDR2 SMNVEV (reference sequence). CDR3 in DNA: TGTGCCAGCAGTTTATCTAGCGGGGGACGCTCCTACAATGAGCAGTTCTTC. Translation: CASSLSSGGRSYNEQFF.

This clonotype has a handful of counts. V usage is TRBV12-3 or TRBV12-4 and J usage is TRBJ2-1; possibly TRBD1 or TRBD2 for D (6 bases each). Trimming cost V 7 bases and J 4 bases, with 26 bases left between them. The CDR3 contains 18 residues. The CDR3 nucleotides are TGTGCCAGCACCCAAGGGGGGTACTATGGCAGGGAATACAATGAGCAGTTCTTC. As protein: CASTQGGYYGREYNEQFF.

This clonotype was detected ten times or more. The chain employs TRBV6-5 and TRBJ1-1; TRBD1 is a possible D gene (6 bases). This CDR3 comprises 14 residues. CDR1 is MNHEY, CDR2 SVGAGI, per germline. The V end was cut by 0 bases, the J end by 5 bases, with 10 bases between. The CDR3 here is CASSYSGQGTEAFF. CDR3 nucleotides: TGTGCCAGCAGTTACTCGGGACAAGGTACTGAAGCTTTCTTT.

This clonotype showed up many times. The V call is TRBV12-3 or TRBV12-4, the J call TRBJ2-2; D might be TRBD2 (6 bases). The CDR3 is 16 residues long. Deletions cut 3 bases from V and 1 base from J, with 12 bases between. The CDR3 loop reads CASSFWRGLNTGELFF. The CDR3 region has the DNA TGTGCCAGCAGTTTCTGGCGGGGACTGAACACCGGGGAGCTGTTTTTT.

This clonotype was seen at least ten times. V gene TRBV29-1 combines with J gene TRBJ2-7; tentative D call: TRBD2 (5 bases). Germline loops: CDR1 SQVTM, CDR2 ANQGSEA. The CDR3 consists of 12 residues. With 1 base removed from V and 4 bases from J, the gap between germline ends came to 8 bases. The CDR3 loop reads CSVEGLAYEQYF. The CDR3 DNA follows: TGCAGCGTTGAAGGTCTAGCTTACGAGCAGTACTTC.

This clonotype was seen repeatedly, ten times or more. V is TRBV7-2 and J is TRBJ2-1, with 12 nucleotides matching TRBD2. This CDR3 is 15 amino acids long. Germline CDR1 reads SGHTA; CDR2 reads FQGNSA. The trim removed 5 bases at V and 5 bases at J, leaving 4 bases unmatched. DNA of the CDR3: TGTGCCAGCAGCCCAACTAGCGGGGGGAACAATGAGCAGTTCTTC. Its translation is CASSPTSGGNNEQFF.

A few counts support this clonotype. The chain recombines TRBV9 with TRBJ1-1; the D is unclear. This CDR3 is 14 amino acids long. Germline V gene data show CDR1 as SGDLS and CDR2 as YYNGEE. V lost 0 bases and J 4 bases, leaving 10 bases between the germline ends. The CDR3 sequence: CASSVEQRGTEAFF. The CDR3 DNA follows: TGTGCCAGCAGCGTAGAACAGCGGGGCACTGAAGCTTTCTTT.